A selection of T cell receptor beta chains follows, all from one sample in a study of human T cells and chemical hapten exposure. TCRdb analysed the RACE reads with MiXCR anew, one entry per CDR3 protein. This repertoire shows tens of thousands of distinct CDR3 sequences, approximately 10% found once; its top ten account for approximately 2.5%. This specimen consisted of whole blood, obtained in connection with sensitization to the hapten diphenylcyclopropenone (DPC). The receptors originated from a woman aged 30 to 39 with alopecia areata. Some clones in this sample may be carry-over from other donors' samples. CDR3s include the opening cysteine and the closing phenylalanine or tryptophan. Each record gives: V gene, clone size, CDR3 protein. Clone size, where shown, is once, few, many, or a class for clones that have expanded.

TRBV20-1 | . | CSARDLAGPREWFF
TRBV11-2 | . | CASSHTVILTGNNSPLHF
TRBV28 | few | CASSSSRNTEAFF
TRBV4-1 | few | CASSNQQGEDEKLFF
TRBV12-3/TRBV12-4 | . | CASSLFSGTDTQYF
TRBV3-1 | . | CASSQDPGLETQYF
TRBV24-1 | many | CATSDLGGAEDEQFF
TRBV29-1 | . | CSVDLDSVQETQYF
TRBV6-6 | many | CASSYPSGTPIPNQPQHF
TRBV5-1 | . | CASSLKGGNQPQHF
TRBV10-2 | many | CASRGQGAHIQYF
TRBV11-2 | . | CASSSGTIYEQYF
TRBV9 | . | CASSVAGAPTGEQYF
TRBV20-1 | few | CSAHRVGDSPLHF
TRBV29-1 | . | CSVARREGRHIF
TRBV4-2 | many | CASSQADRPPTDEQFF
TRBV5-1 | few | CASSWGDRSPVNYGYTF
TRBV29-1 | few | CSVEFGLAGFAYEQYF
TRBV5-1 | many | CASSMGQSLNEQFF
TRBV14 | . | CASSQERSRNSPLHF
TRBV20-1 | many | CSAPLAGDGNEQFF
TRBV4-2 | . | CASSQVGGYEQYF
TRBV6-2/TRBV6-3 | many | CASSSSGGTYEQYF
TRBV4-3 | few | CASSQTSGQGVNEQFF
TRBV7-9 | . | CASSPSVASYEQYF
TRBV28 | . | CASSFGGHNQPQHF
TRBV2 | many | CASSDLRAPLGYEQYF
TRBV3-1 | . | CASSQGLAPNTGELFF
TRBV6-2/TRBV6-3 | . | CAGLRLTGDNTGTDTQYF
TRBV19 | many | CASSRRDGNYGYTF
TRBV28 | many | CASSLRAGTAYNEQFF
TRBV28 | many | CASSLPGASNTEAFF
TRBV11-2 | many | CASRPTGGWYGYTF
TRBV3-1 | many | CASSQDFRSYNEQFF
TRBV13 | many | CASSLGAGANEQYF
TRBV18 | many | CASSLTRTYEQYF
TRBV12-3/TRBV12-4 | many | CASSTSGRAVSYNEQFF
TRBV7-2 | many | CASSLERGNQPQHF
TRBV7-8 | many | CASSFQIGARGSQPQHF
TRBV5-1 | few | CASSPDRESRGYTF
TRBV12-3/TRBV12-4 | many | CASSRNQGAREKLFF
TRBV9 | many | CASSPEGLAGVPTSTDTQYF
TRBV18 | few | CASSPIQGGYTF
TRBV6-5 | . | CASSYGGRTDTQYF
TRBV28 | . | CASSSWYEEQYF
TRBV28 | few | CASSSIPGRPGNTIYF
TRBV29-1 | once | CSVEGLSPTSTDTQYF
TRBV7-2 | many | CASSLGSYSSNQPQHF
TRBV6-5 | many | CASRRGSGINSPLHF